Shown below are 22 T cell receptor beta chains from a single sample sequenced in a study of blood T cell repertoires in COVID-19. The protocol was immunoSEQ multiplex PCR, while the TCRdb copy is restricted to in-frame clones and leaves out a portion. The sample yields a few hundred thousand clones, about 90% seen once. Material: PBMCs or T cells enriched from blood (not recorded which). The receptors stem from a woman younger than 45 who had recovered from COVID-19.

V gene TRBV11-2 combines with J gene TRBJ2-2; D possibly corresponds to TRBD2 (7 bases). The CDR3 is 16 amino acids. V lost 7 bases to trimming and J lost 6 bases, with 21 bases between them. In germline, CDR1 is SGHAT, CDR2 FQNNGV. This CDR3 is CASNGRFRGAPGELFF. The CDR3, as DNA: TGTGCCAGCAACGGGCGGTTTCGGGGGGCTCCCGGGGAGCTGTTTTTT.

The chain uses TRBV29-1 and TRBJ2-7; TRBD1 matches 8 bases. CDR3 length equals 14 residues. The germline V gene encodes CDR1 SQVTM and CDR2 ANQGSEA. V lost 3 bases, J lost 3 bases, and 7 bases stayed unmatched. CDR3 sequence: CSVDPGQGYYEQYF. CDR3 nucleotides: TGCAGCGTTGACCCTGGACAGGGATACTACGAGCAGTACTTC.

CDR3 in DNA: TGCAGTGCTAGAAGGGGGCCCCCCCTCCACTTT. Amino acid sequence: CSARRGPPLHF. The V and J genes are TRBV20-1 and TRBJ1-6, with 7 bases lining up with TRBD1. This CDR3 region has 11 residues. The V gene's germline CDR1 is DFQATT and CDR2 SNEGSKA (reference sequence). Trimming at V came to 2 bases and at J to 13 bases, leaving 2 bases not matched to a gene.

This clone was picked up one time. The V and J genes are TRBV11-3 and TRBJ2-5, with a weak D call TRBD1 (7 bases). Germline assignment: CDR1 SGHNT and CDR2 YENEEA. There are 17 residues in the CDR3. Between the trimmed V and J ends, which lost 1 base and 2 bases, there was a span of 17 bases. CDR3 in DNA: TGTGCCAGCAGCTTAGGGGGGGCAGGGGGACGACAAGAGACCCAGTACTTC. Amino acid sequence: CASSLGGAGGRQETQYF.

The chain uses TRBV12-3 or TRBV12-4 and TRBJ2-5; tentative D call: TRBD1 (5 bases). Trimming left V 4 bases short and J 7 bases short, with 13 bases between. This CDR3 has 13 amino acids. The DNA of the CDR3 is TGTGCCAGCAGTTCCAGCCATCAGGGGACCCAGTACTTC. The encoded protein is CASSSSHQGTQYF.

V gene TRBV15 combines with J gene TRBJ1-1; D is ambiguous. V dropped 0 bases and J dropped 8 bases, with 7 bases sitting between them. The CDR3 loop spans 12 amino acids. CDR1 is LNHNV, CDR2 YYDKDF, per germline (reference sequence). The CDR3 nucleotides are TGTGCCACCAGCAGAGATGGAGGGGAAGCTTTCTTT. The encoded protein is CATSRDGGEAFF.

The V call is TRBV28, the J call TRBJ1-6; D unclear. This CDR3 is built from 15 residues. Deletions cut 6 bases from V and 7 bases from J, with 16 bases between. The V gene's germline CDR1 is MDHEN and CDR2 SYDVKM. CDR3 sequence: CASREASSRNSPLHF. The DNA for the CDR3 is TGTGCCAGCAGAGAAGCCAGTTCTAGAAATTCACCCCTCCACTTT.

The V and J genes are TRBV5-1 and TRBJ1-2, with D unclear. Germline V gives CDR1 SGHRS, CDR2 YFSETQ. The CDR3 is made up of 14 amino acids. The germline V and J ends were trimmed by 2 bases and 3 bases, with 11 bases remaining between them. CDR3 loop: CASSLYNGDYGYTF. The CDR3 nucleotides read TGCGCCAGCAGCTTATACAACGGGGACTATGGCTACACCTTC.

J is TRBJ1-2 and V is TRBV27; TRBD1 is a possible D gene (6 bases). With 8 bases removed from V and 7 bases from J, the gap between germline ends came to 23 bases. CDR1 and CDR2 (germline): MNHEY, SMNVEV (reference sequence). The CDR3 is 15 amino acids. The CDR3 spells CASRHTGGHIGGYTF. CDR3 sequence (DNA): TGTGCCAGCCGACACACGGGGGGCCACATCGGTGGCTACACCTTC.

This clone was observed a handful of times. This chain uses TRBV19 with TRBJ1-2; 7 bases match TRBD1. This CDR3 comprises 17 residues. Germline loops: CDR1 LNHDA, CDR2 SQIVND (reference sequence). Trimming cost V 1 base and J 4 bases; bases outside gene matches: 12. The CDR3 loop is CASSIGPWDRSSYGYTF. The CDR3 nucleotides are TGTGCCAGTAGTATAGGACCGTGGGACAGATCCTCCTATGGCTACACCTTC.

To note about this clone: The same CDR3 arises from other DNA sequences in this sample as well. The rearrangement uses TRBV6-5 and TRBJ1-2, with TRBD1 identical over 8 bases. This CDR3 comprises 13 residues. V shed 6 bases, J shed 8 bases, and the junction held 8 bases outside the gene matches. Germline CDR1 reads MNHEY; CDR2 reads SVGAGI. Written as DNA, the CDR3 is TGTGCCAGCAGCCTAGGACAGGGCGGCGGCTACACCTTC. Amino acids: CASSLGQGGGYTF.

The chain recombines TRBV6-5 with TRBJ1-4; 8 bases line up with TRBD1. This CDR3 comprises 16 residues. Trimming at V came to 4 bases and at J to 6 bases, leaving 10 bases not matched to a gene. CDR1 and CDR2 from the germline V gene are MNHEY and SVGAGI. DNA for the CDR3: TGTGCCAGCAGTTCTTCTCAAACAGGGGGTTATGAAAAACTGTTTTTT. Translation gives CASSSSQTGGYEKLFF.

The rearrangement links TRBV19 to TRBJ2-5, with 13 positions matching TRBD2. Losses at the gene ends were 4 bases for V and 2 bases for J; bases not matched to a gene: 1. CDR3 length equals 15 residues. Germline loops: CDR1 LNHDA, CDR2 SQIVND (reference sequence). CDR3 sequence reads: CASSKGLAGQETQYF. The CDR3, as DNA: TGTGCCAGTAGTAAGGGACTAGCGGGGCAAGAGACCCAGTACTTC.

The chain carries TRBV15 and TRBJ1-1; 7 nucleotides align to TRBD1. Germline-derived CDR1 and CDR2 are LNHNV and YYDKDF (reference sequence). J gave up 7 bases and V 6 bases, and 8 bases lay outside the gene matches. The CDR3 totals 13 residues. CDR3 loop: CATSNTGAVEAFF. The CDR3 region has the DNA TGTGCCACCAGTAATACAGGGGCCGTTGAAGCTTTCTTT.

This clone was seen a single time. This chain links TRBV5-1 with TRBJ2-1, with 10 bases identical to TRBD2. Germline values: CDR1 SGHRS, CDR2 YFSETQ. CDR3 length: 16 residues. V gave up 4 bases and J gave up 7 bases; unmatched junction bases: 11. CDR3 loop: CASSVGLAGALNEQFF. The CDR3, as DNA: TGCGCCAGCAGCGTGGGGCTAGCGGGGGCTTTGAATGAGCAGTTCTTC.

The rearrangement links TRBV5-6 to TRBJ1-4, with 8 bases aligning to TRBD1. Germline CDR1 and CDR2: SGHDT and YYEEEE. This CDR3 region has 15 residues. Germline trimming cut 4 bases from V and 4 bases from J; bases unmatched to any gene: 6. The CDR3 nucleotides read TGTGCCAGCAGCCCGACAGGGGCTCTTAATGAAAAACTGTTTTTT. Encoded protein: CASSPTGALNEKLFF.

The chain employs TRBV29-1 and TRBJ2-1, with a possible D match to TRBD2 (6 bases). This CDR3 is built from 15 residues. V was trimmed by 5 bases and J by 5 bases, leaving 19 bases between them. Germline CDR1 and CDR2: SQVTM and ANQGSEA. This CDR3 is CSVTPNSGDNNEQFF. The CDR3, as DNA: TGCAGCGTTACCCCGAATAGCGGAGACAACAATGAGCAGTTCTTC.

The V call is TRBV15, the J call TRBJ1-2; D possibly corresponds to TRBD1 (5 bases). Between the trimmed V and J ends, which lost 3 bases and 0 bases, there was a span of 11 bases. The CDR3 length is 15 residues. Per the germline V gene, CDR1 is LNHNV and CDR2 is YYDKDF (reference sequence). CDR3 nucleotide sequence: TGTGCCACCAGCAGGGAGAAGACAGCTAACTATGGCTACACCTTC. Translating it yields CATSREKTANYGYTF.

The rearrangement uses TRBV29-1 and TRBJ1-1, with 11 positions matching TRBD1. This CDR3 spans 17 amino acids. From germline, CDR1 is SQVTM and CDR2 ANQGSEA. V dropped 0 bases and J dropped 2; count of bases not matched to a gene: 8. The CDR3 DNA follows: TGCAGCGTTGAAGATTTGGGACAGGGGGTTTATAACACTGAAGCTTTCTTT. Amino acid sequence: CSVEDLGQGVYNTEAFF.

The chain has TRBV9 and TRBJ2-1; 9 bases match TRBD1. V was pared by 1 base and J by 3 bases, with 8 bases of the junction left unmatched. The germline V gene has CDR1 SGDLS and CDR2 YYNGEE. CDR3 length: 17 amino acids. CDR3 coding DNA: TGTGCCAGCAGCGTATTGGACAGGGGCACCATCTACAATGAGCAGTTCTTC. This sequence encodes CASSVLDRGTIYNEQFF.

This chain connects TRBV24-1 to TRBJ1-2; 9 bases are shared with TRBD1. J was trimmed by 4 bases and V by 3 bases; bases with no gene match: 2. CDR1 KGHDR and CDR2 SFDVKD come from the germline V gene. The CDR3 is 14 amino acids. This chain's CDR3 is CATSDGGQGYGYTF. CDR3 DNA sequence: TGTGCCACCAGTGATGGGGGACAGGGCTATGGCTACACCTTC.

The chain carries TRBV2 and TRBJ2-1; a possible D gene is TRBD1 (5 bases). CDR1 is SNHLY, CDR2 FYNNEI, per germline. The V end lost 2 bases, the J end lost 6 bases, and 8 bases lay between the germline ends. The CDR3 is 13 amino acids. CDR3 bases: TGTGCCAGCAGTGAATCCAGGGCCAATGAGCAGTTCTTC. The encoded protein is CASSESRANEQFF.